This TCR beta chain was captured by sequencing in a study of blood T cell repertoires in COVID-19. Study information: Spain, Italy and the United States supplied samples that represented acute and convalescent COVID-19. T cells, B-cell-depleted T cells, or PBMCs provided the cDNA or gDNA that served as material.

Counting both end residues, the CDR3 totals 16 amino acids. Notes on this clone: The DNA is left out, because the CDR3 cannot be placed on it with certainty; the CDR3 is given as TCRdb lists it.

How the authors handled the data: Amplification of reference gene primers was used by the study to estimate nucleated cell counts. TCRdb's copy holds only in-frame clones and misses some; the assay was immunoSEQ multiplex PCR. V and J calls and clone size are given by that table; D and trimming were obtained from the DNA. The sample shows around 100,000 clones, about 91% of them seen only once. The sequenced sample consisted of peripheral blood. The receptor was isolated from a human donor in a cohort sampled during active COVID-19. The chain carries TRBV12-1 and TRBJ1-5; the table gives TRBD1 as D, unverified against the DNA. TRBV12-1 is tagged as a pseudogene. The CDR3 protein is CASSFAEGASNQPQHF.